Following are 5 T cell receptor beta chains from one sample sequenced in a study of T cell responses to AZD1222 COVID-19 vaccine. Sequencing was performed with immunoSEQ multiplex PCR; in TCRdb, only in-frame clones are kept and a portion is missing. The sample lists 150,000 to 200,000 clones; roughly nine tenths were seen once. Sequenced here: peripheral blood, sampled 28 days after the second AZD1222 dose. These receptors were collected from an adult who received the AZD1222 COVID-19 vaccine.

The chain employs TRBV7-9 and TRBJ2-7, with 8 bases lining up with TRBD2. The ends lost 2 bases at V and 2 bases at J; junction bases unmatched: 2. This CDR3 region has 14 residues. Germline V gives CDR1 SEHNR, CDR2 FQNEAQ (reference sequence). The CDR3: CASSLYSGAYEQYF. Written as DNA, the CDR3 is TGTGCCAGCAGCTTATATAGCGGGGCCTACGAGCAGTACTTC.

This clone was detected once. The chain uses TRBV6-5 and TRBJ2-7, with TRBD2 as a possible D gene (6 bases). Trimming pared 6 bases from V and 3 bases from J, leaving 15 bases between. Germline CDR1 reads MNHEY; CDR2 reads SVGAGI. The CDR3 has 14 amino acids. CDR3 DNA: TGTGCCAGCAGAGACGGAGGGGATTACTACGAGCAGTACTTC. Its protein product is CASRDGGDYYEQYF.

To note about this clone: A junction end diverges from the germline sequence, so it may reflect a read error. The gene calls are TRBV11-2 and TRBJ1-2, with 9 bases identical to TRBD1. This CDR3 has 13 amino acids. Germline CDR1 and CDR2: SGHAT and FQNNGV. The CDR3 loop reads CASSSRDRESLAF. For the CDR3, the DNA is TGTGCCAGCAGCTCCCGGGACAGGGAATCTTTAGCCTTC.

The CDR3 region has the DNA TGTGCCACCCAGGTAGCGGCAGGGAACTATGGCTACACCTTC. It yields the protein CATQVAAGNYGYTF. The V call is TRBV10-3, the J call TRBJ1-2; possible D gene TRBD1, 5 bases. The CDR3 covers 14 residues. CDR1 and CDR2 from the germline V gene are ENHRY and SYGVKD. With 10 bases removed from V and 2 bases from J, the gap between germline ends came to 17 bases.

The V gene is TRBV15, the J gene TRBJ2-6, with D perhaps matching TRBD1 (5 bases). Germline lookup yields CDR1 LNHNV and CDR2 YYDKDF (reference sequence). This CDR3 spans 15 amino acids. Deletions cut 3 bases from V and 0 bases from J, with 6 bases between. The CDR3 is CATSRDNSGANVLTF. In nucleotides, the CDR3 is TGTGCCACCAGCAGGGACAACTCTGGGGCCAACGTCCTGACTTTC.